The 23 T cell receptor beta chains in this list originate from one sample, sequenced in a study of STAT5B mutations in CD4+ large granular lymphocyte leukemia. Assay: immunoSEQ multiplex PCR; the TCRdb copy retains only in-frame clones and omits some. Of about 30,000 clones in the sample, more than 65% are singletons; the top ten hold about 2.1%. Sequences were obtained from CD4+ T cells from blood buffy coats. The origin of the receptors is a human donor in good health.

The gene calls are TRBV6-1 and TRBJ1-5; a weak D match, TRBD1 (6 bases). Germline assignment: CDR1 MNHNS and CDR2 SASEGT. V shed 6 bases and J shed 6 bases, with 15 bases lying between them. The CDR3 is made up of 14 amino acids. As DNA, the CDR3 is TGTGCCAGCAGAGGCAGGGGCGGACGTCAGCCCCAGCATTTT. Protein sequence: CASRGRGGRQPQHF.

This chain links TRBV29-1 with TRBJ1-1, with TRBD1 matching over 11 bases. Germline V gene lookup returns CDR1 SQVTM and CDR2 ANQGSEA. The V segment lost 5 bases and the J segment 4 bases; nucleotides outside the gene matches: 9. The CDR3 is 15 residues long. The CDR3 region is CSVPGQGGRATEAFF. The CDR3 nucleotides read TGCAGCGTTCCGGGACAGGGGGGTCGTGCCACTGAAGCTTTCTTT.

This chain uses TRBV7-9 with TRBJ2-2, with 11 positions matching TRBD2. The CDR3 totals 18 residues. Germline CDR1 is SEHNR and CDR2 is FQNEAQ (reference sequence). V lost 2 bases and J lost 2; bases outside the gene matches: 7. Here the CDR3 reads CASSLYASGRPNTGELFF. The CDR3 nucleotides read TGTGCCAGCAGCTTATACGCTAGCGGGAGGCCCAACACCGGGGAGCTGTTTTTT.

The chain couples TRBV5-1 to TRBJ2-7; 7 bases are shared with TRBD1. The germline gives CDR1 SGHRS, CDR2 YFSETQ. This CDR3 has 15 amino acids. V lost 0 bases to trimming and J lost 2 bases; unmatched junction nucleotides: 5. This chain's CDR3 is CASSLAGQAAYEQYF. As DNA, the CDR3 is TGCGCCAGCAGCTTGGCCGGACAGGCCGCCTACGAGCAGTACTTC.

The chain links TRBV29-1 to TRBJ1-1, with a tentative D call TRBD1 (6 bases). The V end was cut by 5 bases, the J end by 2 bases, with 9 bases between. CDR1 is SQVTM and CDR2 is ANQGSEA in the germline V gene. This CDR3 is built from 12 residues. For the CDR3, the DNA is TGCAGCGTTTTACAGGGAAACACTGAAGCTTTCTTT. It codes for CSVLQGNTEAFF.

The V call is TRBV6-1, the J call TRBJ2-5; D unresolved. This CDR3 is built from 13 residues. Germline V gene sequence: CDR1 MNHNS, CDR2 SASEGT. V was pared by 0 bases and J by 9 bases, with 11 bases between. The CDR3 sequence: CASSEAGGLAQYF. The DNA of the CDR3 is TGTGCCAGCAGTGAAGCCGGCGGTCTGGCCCAGTACTTC.

This sequence joins TRBV6-1 and TRBJ1-4; D ambiguous. Germline-derived CDR1 and CDR2 are MNHNS and SASEGT. The CDR3 has 15 amino acids. V was shortened by 1 base and J by 3 bases, with 9 bases between the two germline ends. CDR3 region: CASSEGGFPNEKLFF. The CDR3, as DNA: TGTGCCAGCAGTGAAGGAGGGTTTCCTAATGAAAAACTGTTTTTT.

The chain links TRBV15 to TRBJ2-4, with D unclear. This CDR3 has 13 amino acids. V lost 3 bases and J 6 bases, leaving 9 bases between the germline ends. Germline V gene sequence: CDR1 LNHNV, CDR2 YYDKDF (reference sequence). CDR3 nucleotide sequence: TGTGCCACCAGCAGTGACGGCCGAAACATTCAGTACTTC. As protein: CATSSDGRNIQYF.

The J gene is TRBJ2-5, the V gene TRBV5-1; D is ambiguous. The CDR3 spans 11 residues. Trimming shortened V by 3 bases and J by 1 base, and 1 base separated the two germline ends. Germline CDR1 SGHRS, CDR2 YFSETQ. The CDR3 here is CASSSQETQYF. Here the CDR3 DNA reads TGCGCCAGCAGCTCCCAAGAGACCCAGTACTTC.

V and J are TRBV6-5 and TRBJ2-7; D may be TRBD1 (5 bases). Germline V gene sequence: CDR1 MNHEY, CDR2 SVGAGI. CDR3 size: 15 residues. V was clipped by 0 bases and J by 2 bases, with 11 bases between them. The CDR3: CASSYSLEGAYEQYF. CDR3 nucleotide sequence: TGTGCCAGCAGTTACTCGTTAGAAGGGGCCTACGAGCAGTACTTC.

The sample holds a few counts of this clone. V and J are TRBV5-1 and TRBJ2-7; unclear D gene. Per germline, CDR1 SGHRS and CDR2 YFSETQ. This CDR3 contains 16 residues. Trimming pared 7 bases from V and 3 bases from J, leaving 23 bases between. The CDR3 coding sequence is TGCGCCAGCCCAATCCCGACCCGGGCTACCGACTACGAGCAGTACTTC. It yields the protein CASPIPTRATDYEQYF.

The rearrangement uses TRBV30 and TRBJ1-1, with D possibly being TRBD1 (5 bases). Germline V gives CDR1 GTSNPN, CDR2 SVGIG (reference sequence). CDR3 length: 12 amino acids. Trimming removed 3 bases from V and 4 bases from J, with 9 bases in between. This chain's CDR3 is CAWSHGGTEAFF. The CDR3 DNA sequence: TGTGCCTGGAGCCACGGGGGCACTGAAGCTTTCTTT.

The chain recombines TRBV7-9 with TRBJ2-1; weak D call: TRBD2 (5 bases). The CDR3 length is 15 residues. Trimming took off 5 bases at V and 2 bases at J, with 13 bases between the two ends. In germline, CDR1 is SEHNR, CDR2 FQNEAQ (reference sequence). The CDR3 nucleotides are TGTGCCAGCAGCACAGACATCGGGGCCTACAATGAGCAGTTCTTC. It is translated as CASSTDIGAYNEQFF.

The J gene is TRBJ2-7, the V gene TRBV14; TRBD2 agrees at 15 bases. Germline CDR1 SGHDN, CDR2 FVKESK. Trimming cost V 4 bases and J 10 bases; bases outside gene matches: 5. This CDR3 has 14 amino acids. The DNA of the CDR3 is TGTGCCAGCAGCCCTGGGACTAGCGGGAGGCGACAGTACTTC. This translates into CASSPGTSGRRQYF.

This clone was picked up one time. The chain uses TRBV5-4 and TRBJ2-5; the match to TRBD2 covers 7 bases. After removal of 0 bases from V and 1 base from J, the junction contained 3 bases not matched to a gene. The CDR3 contains 15 residues. Germline CDR1 and CDR2: SGHNT and YYREEE (reference sequence). CDR3 sequence reads: CASSLDAGVQETQYF. CDR3 sequence (DNA): TGTGCCAGCAGCTTGGACGCGGGAGTCCAAGAGACCCAGTACTTC.

The chain is built from TRBV5-6 and TRBJ2-3; TRBD2 might be the D (6 bases). Germline V lookup: CDR1 SGHDT, CDR2 YYEEEE. Trimming shortened V by 1 base and J by 2 bases, and 11 bases separated the two germline ends. CDR3 size: 15 residues. The CDR3, as DNA: TGTGCCAGCAGCTTGAGGCGGGGAACCACAGATACGCAGTATTTT. It codes for CASSLRRGTTDTQYF.

V gene TRBV7-2 combines with J gene TRBJ1-4; D is unclear. Germline V gives CDR1 SGHTA, CDR2 FQGNSA. The CDR3 length is 14 residues. Trimming took 2 bases from V and 6 from J, leaving 10 bases between them. The CDR3 DNA reads TGTGCCAGCAGCTTACGGGGAGAGCATGAAAAACTGTTTTTT. Residues: CASSLRGEHEKLFF.

The V call is TRBV11-2, the J call TRBJ2-3; D unresolved. CDR1 SGHAT and CDR2 FQNNGV come from the germline V gene. The CDR3 is 14 residues long. V was cut by 2 bases and J by 4 bases, with 10 bases left in between. The CDR3 protein is CASSLSGFADTQYF. Written as DNA, the CDR3 is TGTGCCAGCAGCTTAAGTGGATTTGCAGATACGCAGTATTTT.

This chain links TRBV19 with TRBJ2-3; 7 bases are a match to TRBD1. Germline trimming cut 3 bases from V and 4 bases from J; bases unmatched to any gene: 10. The CDR3 contains 16 residues. In germline, CDR1 is LNHDA, CDR2 SQIVND (reference sequence). In nucleotides, the CDR3 is TGTGCCAGTAGTATTTCCGGGACAGTCGTTCCAGATACGCAGTATTTT. Translated: CASSISGTVVPDTQYF.

The sample holds one count of this clone. The chain has TRBV2 and TRBJ2-2; D is possibly TRBD1 (6 bases). Trimming cost V 1 base and J 4 bases, with 10 bases left between them. The CDR3 is made up of 15 amino acids. Germline loops: CDR1 SNHLY, CDR2 FYNNEI. In DNA form, the CDR3 reads TGTGCCAGCAGTGAAGAGCGGACAGTCACCGGGGAGCTGTTTTTT. This translates into CASSEERTVTGELFF.

Comment on this clone: One end of the junction varies from germline; a read error may be responsible. The chain couples TRBV6-6 to TRBJ2-5, with D unclear. Germline V gene lookup returns CDR1 MNHNY and CDR2 SVGAGI (reference sequence). The CDR3 spans 10 residues. CDR3: CASSQESQYF. Written as DNA, the CDR3 is TGTGCCAGCAGCCAGGAGAGCCAGTACTTC.

J is TRBJ2-7 and V is TRBV5-5; no clear D gene. The V gene lost 0 bases and the J gene lost 4 bases, with 5 bases spanning the gap. Germline V gene data show CDR1 as SGHKS and CDR2 as YYEKEE (reference sequence). The CDR3 spans 12 residues. The CDR3 region is CASSLGAYEQYF. The CDR3 DNA reads as TGTGCCAGCAGCTTGGGAGCTTACGAGCAGTACTTC.

The V gene is TRBV7-2, the J gene TRBJ2-2; TRBD2 matches at 10 bases. V shed 5 bases and J 2 bases; nucleotides not matched to a gene: 8. The CDR3 consists of 17 residues. Germline loops: CDR1 SGHTA, CDR2 FQGNSA. In DNA form, the CDR3 reads TGTGCCAGCAGCGGAAGAGCGGGAGGGCCCAACACCGGGGAGCTGTTTTTT. Translation: CASSGRAGGPNTGELFF.